The clone carrying this T cell receptor beta chain was detected many times. The antigen is not known. These data originate in a study of Graves' ophthalmopathy and Graves' hyperthyroidism. General study points: Blood was where most expanded thyroid clonotypes above 0.001 frequency also turned up.

Losses at the gene ends were 2 bases for V and 0 bases for J; bases not matched to a gene: 6. Germline-derived CDR1 and CDR2 are MNHEY and SVGAGI. The length of the CDR3 is 16 residues. RNA transcripts were the source from which TCR beta CDR3 regions were amplified. The library came from an HTBI-primed first-round RT-PCR and a second-round multiplex PCR. Each CDR3 protein gets one entry after TCRdb re-called the multiplex PCR reads with MiXCR. The sample has hundreds of thousands of distinct CDR3 sequences; 20% to 25% are singletons. Exclusion criteria comprised other autoimmune diseases, uncontrolled infections, pregnancy or lactation in patients.

This TCR was sampled from a woman aged 45-65 years with Graves' ophthalmopathy. The chain joins TRBV6-5 to TRBJ1-1; 7 bases align to TRBD1. Sequencing used peripheral blood. CDR3 sequence: CASSYPMTGLNTEAFF. The CDR3 nucleotides read TGTGCCAGCAGTTACCCGATGACAGGGCTGAACACTGAAGCTTTCTTT.